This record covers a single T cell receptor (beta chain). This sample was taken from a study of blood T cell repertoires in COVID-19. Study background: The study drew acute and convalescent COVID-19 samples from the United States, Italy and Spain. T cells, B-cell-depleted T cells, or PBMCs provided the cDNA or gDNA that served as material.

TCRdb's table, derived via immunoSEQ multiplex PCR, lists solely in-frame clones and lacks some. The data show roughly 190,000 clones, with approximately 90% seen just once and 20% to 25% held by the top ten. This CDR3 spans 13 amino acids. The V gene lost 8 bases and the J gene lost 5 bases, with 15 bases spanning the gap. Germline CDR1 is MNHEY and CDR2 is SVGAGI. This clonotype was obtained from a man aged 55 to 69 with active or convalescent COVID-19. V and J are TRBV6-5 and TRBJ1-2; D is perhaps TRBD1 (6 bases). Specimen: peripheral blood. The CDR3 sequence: CASARRGAYGYTF. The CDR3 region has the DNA TGTGCCAGCGCCCGGCGGGGGGCGTATGGCTACACCTTC.